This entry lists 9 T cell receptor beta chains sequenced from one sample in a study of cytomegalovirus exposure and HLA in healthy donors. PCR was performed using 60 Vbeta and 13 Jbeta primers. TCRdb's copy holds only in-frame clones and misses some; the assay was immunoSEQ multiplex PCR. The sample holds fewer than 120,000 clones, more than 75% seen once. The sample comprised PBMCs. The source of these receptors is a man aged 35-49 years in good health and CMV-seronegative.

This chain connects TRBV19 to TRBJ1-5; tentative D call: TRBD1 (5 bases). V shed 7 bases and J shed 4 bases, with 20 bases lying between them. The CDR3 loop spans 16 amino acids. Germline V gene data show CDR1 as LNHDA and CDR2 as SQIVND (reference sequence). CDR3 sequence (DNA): TGTGCCAGTATCGGGGGGGACTCAAGGAGGAATCAGCCCCAGCATTTT. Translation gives CASIGGDSRRNQPQHF.

CDR3 in amino acids: CASSQGTYGYTF. The CDR3 DNA reads as TGTGCCAGCTCGCAGGGGACCTATGGCTACACCTTC. The V and J genes are TRBV28 and TRBJ1-2; D perhaps matches TRBD1 (6 bases). CDR3 length equals 12 residues. Trimming pared 8 bases from V and 4 bases from J, leaving 11 bases between. Germline CDR1 is MDHEN and CDR2 is SYDVKM.

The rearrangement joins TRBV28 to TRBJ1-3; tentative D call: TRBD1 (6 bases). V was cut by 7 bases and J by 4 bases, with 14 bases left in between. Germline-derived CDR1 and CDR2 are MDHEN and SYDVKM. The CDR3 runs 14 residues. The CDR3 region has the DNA TGTGCCAGCAACCCAGGGGCTTACGGAAACACCATATATTTT. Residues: CASNPGAYGNTIYF.

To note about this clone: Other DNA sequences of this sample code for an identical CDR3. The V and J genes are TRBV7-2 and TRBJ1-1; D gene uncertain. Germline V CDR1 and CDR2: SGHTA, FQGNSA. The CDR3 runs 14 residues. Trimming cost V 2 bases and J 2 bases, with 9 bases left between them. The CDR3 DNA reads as TGTGCCAGCAGCTTAAGGACGGGAAACACTGAAGCTTTCTTT. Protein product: CASSLRTGNTEAFF. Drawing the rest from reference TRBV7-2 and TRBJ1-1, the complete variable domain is GAGVSQSPSNKVTEKGKDVELRCDPISGHTALYWYRQSLGQGLEFLIYFQGNSAPDKSGLPSDRFSAERTGGSVSTLTIQRTQQEDSAVYLCASSLRTGNTEAFFGQGTRLTVV.

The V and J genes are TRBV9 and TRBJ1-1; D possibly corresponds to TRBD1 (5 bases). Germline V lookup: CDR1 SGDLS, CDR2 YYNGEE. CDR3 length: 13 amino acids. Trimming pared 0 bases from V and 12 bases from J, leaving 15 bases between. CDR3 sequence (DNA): TGTGCCAGCAGCGTAGTACCGGGGGTTGATTCTTTCTTT. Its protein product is CASSVVPGVDSFF.

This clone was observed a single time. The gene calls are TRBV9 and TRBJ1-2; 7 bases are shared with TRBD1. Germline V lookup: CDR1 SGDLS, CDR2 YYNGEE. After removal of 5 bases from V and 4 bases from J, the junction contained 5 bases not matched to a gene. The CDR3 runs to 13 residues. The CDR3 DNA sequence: TGTGCCAGCAGTTCAGGGGGAATCTATGGCTACACCTTC. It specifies CASSSGGIYGYTF.

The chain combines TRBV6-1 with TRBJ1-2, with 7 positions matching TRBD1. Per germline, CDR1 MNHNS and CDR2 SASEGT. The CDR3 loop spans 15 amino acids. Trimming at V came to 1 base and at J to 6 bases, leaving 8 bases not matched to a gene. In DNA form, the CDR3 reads TGTGCCAGCAGTGAAGTTAGGGGGCGCAAAAATGGCTACACCTTC. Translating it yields CASSEVRGRKNGYTF.

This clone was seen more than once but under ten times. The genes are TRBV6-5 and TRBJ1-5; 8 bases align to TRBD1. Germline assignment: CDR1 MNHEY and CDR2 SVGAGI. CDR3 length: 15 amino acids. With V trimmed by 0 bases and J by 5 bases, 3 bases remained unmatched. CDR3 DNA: TGTGCCAGCAGTTACTCGCAGACAGGGGATCAGCCCCAGCATTTT. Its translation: CASSYSQTGDQPQHF.

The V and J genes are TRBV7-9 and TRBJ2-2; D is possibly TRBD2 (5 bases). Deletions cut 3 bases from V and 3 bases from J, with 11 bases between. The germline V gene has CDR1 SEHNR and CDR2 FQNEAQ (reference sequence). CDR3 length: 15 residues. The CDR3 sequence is CASSFHGIYTGELFF. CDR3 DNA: TGTGCCAGCAGCTTTCACGGGATTTACACCGGGGAGCTGTTTTTT.